This T cell receptor beta chain was captured in a study of blood T cell repertoires in COVID-19. Study at large: There were acute and convalescent COVID-19 samples, and they came from the United States, Italy and Spain. The cDNA or gDNA used as material had been derived from T cells, B-cell-depleted T cells, or PBMCs.

Trimming removed 2 bases from V and 7 bases from J; junction bases left unmatched: 7. CDR3 size: 14 residues. Germline assignment: CDR1 SGDLS and CDR2 YYNGEE. Original analysis: Amplification of reference gene primers provided the estimated nucleated cell counts. TCRdb keeps only in-frame clones here, not all; method: immunoSEQ multiplex PCR. Clone size and the V and J calls come from that table; the DNA yielded D and trimming. The data hold approximately 100,000 clones, with roughly 84% observed a single time. The origin of this receptor is a human donor in a cohort sampled during active COVID-19. This chain uses TRBV9 with TRBJ2-3; 7 positions agree with TRBD2. The material sequenced was peripheral blood. CDR3: CASSVSREEYTQYF. CDR3 in DNA: TGTGCCAGCAGCGTTTCCCGGGAGGAATATACGCAGTATTTT.